This T cell receptor beta chain is from a study of cytomegalovirus exposure and HLA in healthy donors. Overall study results and limits: Cytomegalovirus status was reportedly diagnosed by the classifier with high sensitivity and specificity. Later analysis reportedly placed an Asian-associated ancestry cluster below the approximately 730-donor mean in N-insertions.

Primers included in the PCR were 60 Vbeta and 13 Jbeta primers. TCRdb's table, derived via immunoSEQ multiplex PCR, lists solely in-frame clones and lacks some. This table holds tens of thousands of clones, 78% found once. As to this clone: What it binds is unknown.

The germline V gene encodes CDR1 MNHNS and CDR2 SASEGT. This CDR3 comprises 18 residues. The V gene end was trimmed by 4 bases and the J gene end by 2 bases; junction bases not matched to a gene: 11. The chain employs TRBV6-1 and TRBJ2-3; 11 nucleotides line up with TRBD2. The sequence derives from a male donor in good health and CMV-seropositive. The material sequenced was PBMCs. The chain's CDR3 is CASSGVAGGMQSTDTQYF. CDR3 DNA sequence: TGTGCCAGCAGTGGGGTAGCGGGAGGGATGCAATCCACAGATACGCAGTATTTT.